The clone carrying this TCR beta chain was found a few times. What it binds is unknown. Then a second PCR, running about 6 to 12 cycles, was carried out with a sample-barcoded 5' primer and a J-beta primer mix. TCRdb recomputed calls from the 5' RACE reads with MiXCR, one row per CDR3 protein. The repertoire has roughly 1,800,000 distinct CDR3 sequences, less than 50% of them found once; the top ten carry approximately 2%. This sample is drawn from a study of blood T cells in healthy people across ages. Whole-study findings and limits: Bulk PBMC profiling left naive and antigen-experienced comparisons inconclusive.

CDR1 and CDR2 from the germline V gene are MNHNS and SASEGT. Trimming removed 1 base from V and 0 bases from J, with 10 bases in between. The CDR3 covers 15 residues. Sequencing was carried out using blood. The chain joins TRBV6-1 to TRBJ2-7; D call uncertain. The sequence came from a woman between 40 and 55 years old in good health. CDR3 amino acids: CASSEGTASSYEQYF. CDR3 coding DNA: TGTGCCAGCAGTGAAGGGACGGCGAGCTCCTACGAGCAGTACTTC.